The 26 T cell receptor beta chains below come from one sample, sequenced in a study of T cells in Graves' hyperthyroidism and ophthalmopathy. What was amplified from RNA transcripts were TCR beta CDR3 regions. In the first-round RT-PCR of the TCR CDR3, the HTBI primer set was used. TCRdb analysed the multiplex PCR reads with MiXCR anew, one entry per CDR3 protein. The profile shows over 350,000 distinct CDR3 sequences, over 11% of them singletons. The source material was blood. The receptor set was obtained from a man aged 45 to 65 with Graves' ophthalmopathy.

This clonotype was recorded many times. The chain has TRBV10-1 and TRBJ2-1; 10 bases line up with TRBD2. There are 15 residues in the CDR3. Germline assignment: CDR1 WNHNN and CDR2 SYGVQD (reference sequence). V was clipped by 4 bases and J by 5 bases; unmatched bases: 5. This CDR3 reads CASSVASGSHNEQFF. The CDR3 DNA sequence: TGCGCCAGCAGTGTCGCTAGCGGGAGCCACAATGAGCAGTTCTTC.

This clonotype was found many times. CDR3 protein: CSATAGGNQPQHF. The DNA for the CDR3 is TGCAGTGCTACCGCAGGGGGTAATCAGCCCCAGCATTTT. The V gene is TRBV20-1, the J gene TRBJ1-5; 7 bases fit TRBD1. Germline-derived CDR1 and CDR2 are DFQATT and SNEGSKA (reference sequence). This CDR3 spans 13 amino acids. V trimming: 4 bases; J trimming: 4 bases; junction bases outside the gene matches: 4.

This clonotype was counted at least ten times. The chain employs TRBV12-3 or TRBV12-4 and TRBJ2-1; TRBD2 matches 9 bases. Germline trimming cut 3 bases from V and 8 bases from J; bases unmatched to any gene: 5. CDR3 length: 14 amino acids. The CDR3 loop is CASSFSGSNYEQFF. The CDR3 coding sequence is TGTGCCAGCAGTTTTAGCGGGAGCAACTATGAGCAGTTCTTC.

This clonotype has a count of ten or more. Here the CDR3 reads CASSLAGDQETQYF. In nucleotides, the CDR3 is TGCGCCAGCAGCTTGGCGGGGGATCAAGAGACCCAGTACTTC. The chain has TRBV5-1 and TRBJ2-5; a possible D gene is TRBD2 (6 bases). CDR1 and CDR2 (germline): SGHRS, YFSETQ. The CDR3 sequence is 14 residues long. V was cut by 0 bases and J by 2 bases, with 8 bases left in between.

V is TRBV24-1 and J is TRBJ1-2; a possible D gene is TRBD1 (5 bases). The V and J ends lost 4 bases and 5 bases respectively, with 10 bases between them. Germline loops: CDR1 KGHDR, CDR2 SFDVKD. The CDR3 contains 13 residues. Here the CDR3 reads CATSESDRYGYTF. In DNA form, the CDR3 reads TGTGCCACCAGTGAATCTGACAGATATGGCTACACCTTC.

This clonotype was found many times. The chain uses TRBV2 and TRBJ2-3, with 7 bases matching TRBD2. Germline assignment: CDR1 SNHLY and CDR2 FYNNEI. This CDR3 spans 17 amino acids. Trimming took 7 bases from V and 5 from J; bases not matched to a gene: 18. The CDR3 bases are TGTGCCAGCATCCCCCCGGGGTTAGCGGGTGTGGGAGATACGCAGTATTTT. Protein: CASIPPGLAGVGDTQYF.

This clonotype was observed many times. The chain couples TRBV30 to TRBJ2-7; tentative D call: TRBD2 (5 bases). Trimming shortened V by 6 bases and J by 2 bases, and 17 bases separated the two germline ends. CDR1 GTSNPN and CDR2 SVGIG come from the germline V gene (reference sequence). This CDR3 has 14 amino acids. This CDR3 is CACEVPSSPYEQYF. CDR3 bases: TGTGCCTGCGAGGTCCCTAGCAGTCCCTACGAGCAGTACTTC.

There are many counts of this clonotype. The genes are TRBV5-5 and TRBJ2-1, with TRBD2 matching over 10 bases. Germline V gene lookup returns CDR1 SGHKS and CDR2 YYEKEE (reference sequence). Germline trimming cut 4 bases from V and 0 bases from J; bases unmatched to any gene: 4. The CDR3 runs to 16 residues. In nucleotides, the CDR3 is TGTGCCAGCAGCCCGGGACTAGCGAACTCCTACAATGAGCAGTTCTTC. Encoded protein: CASSPGLANSYNEQFF. Complete variable domain (other parts from reference TRBV5-5 and TRBJ2-1): DAGVTQSPTHLIKTRGQQVTLRCSPISGHKSVSWYQQVLGQGPQFIFQYYEKEERGRGNFPDRFSARQFPNYSSELNVNALLLGDSALYLCASSPGLANSYNEQFFGPGTRLTVL.

This clonotype has a handful of counts. J is TRBJ2-7 and V is TRBV14, with D unclear. Trimming took off 2 bases at V and 0 bases at J, with 14 bases between the two ends. Germline V CDR1 and CDR2: SGHDN, FVKESK. CDR3 length equals 16 residues. CDR3 in amino acids: CASSQYPPGSSYEQYF. The CDR3 coding sequence is TGTGCCAGCAGCCAATACCCCCCCGGAAGCTCCTACGAGCAGTACTTC.

V usage is TRBV7-9 and J usage is TRBJ2-5, with 9 nucleotides matching TRBD1. Germline V gene lookup returns CDR1 SEHNR and CDR2 FQNEAQ (reference sequence). The CDR3 runs 17 residues. V lost 5 bases, J lost 5 bases, and 15 bases stayed unmatched. The CDR3 reads CASSSAGTGHPGETQYF. CDR3 DNA: TGTGCCAGCAGCAGTGCCGGGACAGGGCACCCGGGGGAGACCCAGTACTTC. The variable domain in full, completed from reference TRBV7-9 and TRBJ2-5, reads DTGVSQNPRHKITKRGQNVTFRCDPISEHNRLYWYRQTLGQGPEFLTYFQNEAQLEKSRLLSDRFSAERPKGSFSTLEIQRTEQGDSAMYLCASSSAGTGHPGETQYFGPGTRLLVL.

This clonotype was observed many times. J is TRBJ2-7 and V is TRBV12-3 or TRBV12-4, with D hard to call. The CDR3 is 13 residues long. V shed 4 bases and J shed 7 bases, with 14 bases lying between them. This CDR3 reads CASSWVVGREQYF. As DNA, the CDR3 is TGTGCCAGCAGTTGGGTTGTAGGGCGAGAGCAGTACTTC.

This clonotype was found many times. This rearrangement joins TRBV7-8 to TRBJ1-1; D is perhaps TRBD1 (6 bases). V gave up 6 bases and J gave up 2 bases, with 13 bases separating them. The germline V gene encodes CDR1 SGHVS and CDR2 FQNEAQ. The CDR3 consists of 14 residues. DNA for the CDR3: TGTGCCAGCAGACCCACACAGGGAAACACTGAAGCTTTCTTT. Translated, it gives CASRPTQGNTEAFF.

J is TRBJ2-2 and V is TRBV5-1, with D possibly being TRBD1 (6 bases). The CDR3 spans 16 residues. Germline V CDR1 and CDR2: SGHRS, YFSETQ. Trimming stripped 4 bases from V and 6 bases from J, with 19 bases between. CDR3 nucleotides: TGCGCCAGCAGCACAACCCAGGGGATCTTAGCCGGGGAGCTGTTTTTT. Its translation is CASSTTQGILAGELFF.

This clonotype has ten or more counts. This chain joins TRBV28 and TRBJ1-1; TRBD1 agrees at 12 bases. CDR1 is MDHEN, CDR2 SYDVKM, per germline. The length of the CDR3 is 18 residues. The junction had 13 bases not matched to a gene; V was cut back by 1 base and J by 7 bases. The DNA of the CDR3 is TGTGCCAGCAGTTTATTCCTTCCGGGACAGGGGGCCCCTGTTGAAGCTTTCTTT. Amino acid sequence: CASSLFLPGQGAPVEAFF.

This clonotype has at least ten counts. The chain has TRBV12-3 or TRBV12-4 and TRBJ2-7; D is perhaps TRBD1 (6 bases). This CDR3 contains 14 residues. V was shortened by 3 bases and J by 2 bases, with 11 bases between the two germline ends. CDR3 protein: CASSFGTRAYEQYF. The DNA of the CDR3 is TGTGCCAGCAGTTTTGGGACACGAGCCTACGAGCAGTACTTC.

This clonotype was found many times. The V and J genes are TRBV27 and TRBJ2-1; D possibly corresponds to TRBD2 (6 bases). V was clipped by 3 bases and J by 5 bases, with 11 bases between them. Germline CDR1 and CDR2: MNHEY and SMNVEV (reference sequence). This CDR3 is built from 14 residues. The CDR3 DNA follows: TGTGCCAGCAGTTTCGGCGGGACCCACAATGAGCAGTTCTTC. It specifies CASSFGGTHNEQFF.

For this clonotype: This may be a read error, as it is one base from a much larger clone. CDR3 loop: CASSQRMGNDEQFF. In DNA, the CDR3 is TGTGCCAGCAGTCAGCGGATGGGGAACGATGAGCAGTTCTTC. V is TRBV2 and J is TRBJ2-1; D is possibly TRBD2 (5 bases). CDR1 is SNHLY and CDR2 is FYNNEI in the germline V gene. The CDR3 loop spans 14 amino acids. The V gene lost 5 bases and the J gene lost 8 bases, with 16 bases spanning the gap.

This clonotype was recorded at least ten times. The J gene is TRBJ1-2, the V gene TRBV12-3 or TRBV12-4; 9 bases agree with TRBD1. The V gene end was trimmed by 4 bases and the J gene end by 6 bases; junction bases not matched to a gene: 12. This CDR3 contains 16 residues. CDR3 in amino acids: CASSYRDRVVGDGYTF. The CDR3 nucleotides are TGTGCCAGCAGTTACCGGGACAGGGTGGTAGGGGATGGCTACACCTTC.

There are a few counts of this clonotype. The chain is built from TRBV10-3 and TRBJ1-5; 7 nucleotides align to TRBD1. CDR1 and CDR2 from the germline V gene are ENHRY and SYGVKD. Trimming removed 4 bases from V and 2 bases from J; junction bases left unmatched: 2. This CDR3 is 14 amino acids long. The CDR3 DNA reads as TGTGCCATCAGTGGGACAGGCGGCAATCAGCCCCAGCATTTT. Its translation is CAISGTGGNQPQHF.

This clonotype has a handful of counts. V usage is TRBV19 and J usage is TRBJ1-1; no clear D gene. The CDR3 spans 13 residues. In germline, CDR1 is LNHDA, CDR2 SQIVND (reference sequence). The V end lost 3 bases, the J end lost 0 bases, and 5 bases lay between the germline ends. DNA of the CDR3: TGTGCCAGTAGTATTAACCTGAACACTGAAGCTTTCTTT. It codes for CASSINLNTEAFF.

This clonotype was seen only a few times. The J gene is TRBJ2-3, the V gene TRBV4-1, with a tentative D call TRBD1 (6 bases). The CDR3 covers 16 residues. V lost 2 bases and J lost 6, with 18 bases in between. In germline, CDR1 is MGHRA, CDR2 YSYEKL. CDR3 region: CASSQKGQGPADTQYF. The CDR3 DNA sequence: TGCGCCAGCAGCCAAAAGGGGCAGGGGCCCGCGGATACGCAGTATTTT.

This clonotype was picked up a small number of times. The V gene is TRBV20-1, the J gene TRBJ2-7; possible D gene TRBD2, 5 bases. The CDR3 contains 14 residues. Trimming cost V 6 bases and J 0 bases, with 15 bases left between them. Germline CDR1 DFQATT, CDR2 SNEGSKA (reference sequence). The CDR3 reads CSAYLVGSSYEQYF. The CDR3 nucleotides are TGCAGTGCGTATCTAGTGGGGAGCTCCTACGAGCAGTACTTC.

This clonotype was seen ten or more times. The CDR3 is CASRRGAQETQYF. DNA of the CDR3: TGTGCCAGCAGGCGGGGGGCTCAAGAGACCCAGTACTTC. The chain recombines TRBV11-3 with TRBJ2-5; TRBD2 agrees at 8 bases. The CDR3 covers 13 residues. Germline V gene data show CDR1 as SGHNT and CDR2 as YENEEA. After removal of 6 bases from V and 2 bases from J, the junction contained 2 bases not matched to a gene.

This clonotype turned up a few times. The chain is built from TRBV20-1 and TRBJ2-2; D not certain. This CDR3 is 13 amino acids long. V lost 3 bases and J lost 3, with 8 bases in between. Germline V gene sequence: CDR1 DFQATT, CDR2 SNEGSKA (reference sequence). The CDR3 spells CSARGRDTGELFF. Written as DNA, the CDR3 is TGCAGTGCTAGGGGTCGGGACACCGGGGAGCTGTTTTTT.

Many counts were recorded for this clonotype. For the CDR3, the DNA is TGCAGTGCCGCTCTCACTAGCGGCTCCTACAATGAGCAGTTCTTC. This sequence encodes CSAALTSGSYNEQFF. V gene TRBV20-1 combines with J gene TRBJ2-1; 8 nucleotides match TRBD2. The V gene end was trimmed by 6 bases and the J gene end by 0 bases; junction bases not matched to a gene: 7. Germline V CDR1 and CDR2: DFQATT, SNEGSKA (reference sequence). The CDR3 covers 15 residues.

This clonotype was seen many times. The rearrangement links TRBV30 to TRBJ1-5; 10 nucleotides align to TRBD1. Germline V gene data show CDR1 as GTSNPN and CDR2 as SVGIG (reference sequence). The CDR3 covers 15 residues. With V trimmed by 3 bases and J by 4 bases, 6 bases remained unmatched. CDR3 sequence: CAWSMGTGENQPQHF. As DNA, the CDR3 is TGTGCCTGGAGCATGGGGACAGGGGAAAATCAGCCCCAGCATTTT.